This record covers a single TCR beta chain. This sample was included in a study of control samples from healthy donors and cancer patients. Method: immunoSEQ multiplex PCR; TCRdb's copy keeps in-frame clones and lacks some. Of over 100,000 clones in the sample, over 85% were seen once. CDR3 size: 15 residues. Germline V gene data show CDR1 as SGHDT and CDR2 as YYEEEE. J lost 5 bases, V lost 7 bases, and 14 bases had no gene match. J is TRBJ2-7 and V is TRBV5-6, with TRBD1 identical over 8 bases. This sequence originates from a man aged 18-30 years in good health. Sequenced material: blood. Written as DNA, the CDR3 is TGTGCCAGCGCCCAACCCGGAGACAGGGGACACGAGCAGTACTTC. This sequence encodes CASAQPGDRGHEQYF.